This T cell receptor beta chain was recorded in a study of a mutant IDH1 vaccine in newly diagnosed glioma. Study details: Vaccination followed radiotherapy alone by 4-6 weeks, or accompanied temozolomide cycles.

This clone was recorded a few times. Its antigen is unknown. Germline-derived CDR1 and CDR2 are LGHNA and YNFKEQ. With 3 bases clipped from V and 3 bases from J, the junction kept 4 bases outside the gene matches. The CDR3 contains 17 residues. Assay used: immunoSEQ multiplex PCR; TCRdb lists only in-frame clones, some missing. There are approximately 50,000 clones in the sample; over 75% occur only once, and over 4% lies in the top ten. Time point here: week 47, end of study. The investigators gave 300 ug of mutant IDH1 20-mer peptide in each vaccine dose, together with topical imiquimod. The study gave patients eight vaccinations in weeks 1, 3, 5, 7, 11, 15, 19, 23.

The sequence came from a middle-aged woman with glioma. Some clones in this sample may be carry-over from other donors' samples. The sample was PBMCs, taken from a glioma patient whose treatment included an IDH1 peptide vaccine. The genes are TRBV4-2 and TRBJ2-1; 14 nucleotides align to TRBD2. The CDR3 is CASSQGLAGVNYNEQFF. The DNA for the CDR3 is TGTGCCAGCAGCCAGGGACTAGCGGGAGTAAACTACAATGAGCAGTTCTTC.